This TCR beta chain stems from a study of graft-versus-host responses after intestinal transplantation (dated by TCRdb to about 2021). Looking at the study overall: The transplants that recipients got were multivisceral, liver-intestinal, or isolated intestinal. Instead of going to the commercial service, samples from a few later patients were sequenced in-house on an Illumina MiSeq and processed with MiXCR. After intestinal transplantation, graft-versus-host and host-versus-graft alloreactive T cell clones in the graft, circulation and bone marrow were tracked using bulk TCR-beta CDR3 sequencing. Of the roughly 26 intestinal transplant recipients enrolled in the cohort, one of whom was a retransplant, 3 patients without pretransplant specimens were excluded. Alloreactive clones were identified by sequencing pre-transplant mixed lymphocyte reaction products and comparing these products with unstimulated pre-transplant donor and recipient T cells. All recipients received anti-thymocyte globulin induction followed by maintenance tacrolimus and steroids for about three years. Donor T cell macrochimerism was defined as a peak of at least 4% donor T cells among recipient peripheral blood mononuclear cells. The paper's findings and limits, for the study overall: In patients with donor T cell macrochimerism, the allografts had high GvH to HvG T cell clonal ratios. Conclusions were limited by the relatively low number and heterogeneity of intestinal transplant patients. GvH clones were detected in recipient bone marrow, and some appeared earlier in ileal mucosa or blood, consistent with an intestinal mucosal origin. Early after transplant, declines in HvG clones were associated with peak levels of circulating GvH clones.

The library was built by means of the immunoSEQ multiplex PCR assay. High-throughput TCR-beta CDR3 sequencing of genomic DNA from most patients was performed by Adaptive Biotechnologies. The study's own analysis went as follows. Adaptive's ImmunoSEQ software supplied the TCR sequencing data for about 18 patients, while MiXCR and VDJtools were used to process a few other patients. CDR3 nucleotide sequences shared between donor and recipient were removed because the origin of such sequences could not be assigned. To count as alloreactive, a clone needed at least 2-fold expansion over unstimulated cells and a minimum CFSE-low frequency of 0.002% (template counts) or 0.001% (read counts). A clone was considered mappable if detected in the sequenced pre-transplant spleen, lymph node, or MLR CFSE-low populations of the donor or recipient. The cumulative frequency of alloreactive clones was calculated as a percentage of all sequences, weighted by copy number. This immuneACCESS table, as held by TCRdb, lists in-frame sequences with V and J called but not all clones. Of the missing ones, under half trace to an unresolved V gene in checked studies; the others have no known cause. That table gives V, J and clone size, and the DNA gave D and trimming. Here the sample has around 40,000 clones; 83% occur a single time. The ten largest clones add up to 3.5% of the sample.

Blood samples were collected up to 4 times in the first month after transplant and then at least monthly when available. Comments on this clone: The clone's antigen remains unknown. No base qualities exist here, and no much larger clone lies one base off it.

Trimming at the junction amounts to 1 base on V and 0 bases on J, and the germline ends lie 12 bases apart. As encoded in the germline V gene, CDR1 is SGHTA while CDR2 is FQGNSA. Measured from the cysteine to the phenylalanine, the CDR3 is 17 residues long. Only the CDR3 part of the read is kept: 51 bases, read in frame from the first base. The sequence derives from a human patient who received an intestinal transplant, so some T cells may come from the graft donor. The sequence is built from TRBV7-2 and TRBJ2-2; TRBD2 is a weak D gene call, 6 bases matching. Sample: PBMCs, taken 1070 days after transplant. The nucleotide sequence is given as TGTGCCAGCAGCTTAGGGAGGGAAGGTCCGAACACCGGGGAGCTGTTTTTT. Its protein is CASSLGREGPNTGELFF. Joined to the reference TRBV7-2 and TRBJ2-2 proteins, this CDR3 gives the full variable domain: GAGVSQSPSNKVTEKGKDVELRCDPISGHTALYWYRQSLGQGLEFLIYFQGNSAPDKSGLPSDRFSAERTGGSVSTLTIQRTQQEDSAVYLCASSLGREGPNTGELFFGEGSRLTVL.